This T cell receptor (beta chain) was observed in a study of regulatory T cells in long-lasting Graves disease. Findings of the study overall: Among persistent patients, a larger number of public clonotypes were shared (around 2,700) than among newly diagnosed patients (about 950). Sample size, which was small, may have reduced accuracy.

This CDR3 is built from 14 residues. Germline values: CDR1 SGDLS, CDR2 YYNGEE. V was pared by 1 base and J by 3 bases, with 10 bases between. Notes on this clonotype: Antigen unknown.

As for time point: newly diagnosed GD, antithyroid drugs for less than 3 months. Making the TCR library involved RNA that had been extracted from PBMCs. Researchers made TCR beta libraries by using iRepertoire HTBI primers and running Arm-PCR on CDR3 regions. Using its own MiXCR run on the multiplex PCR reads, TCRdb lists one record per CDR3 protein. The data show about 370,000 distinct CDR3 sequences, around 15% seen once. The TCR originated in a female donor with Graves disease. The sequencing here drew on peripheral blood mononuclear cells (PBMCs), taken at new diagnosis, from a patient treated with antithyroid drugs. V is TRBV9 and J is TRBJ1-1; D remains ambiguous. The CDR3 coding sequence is TGTGCCAGCAGCGTAATCTTGACTGACACTGAAGCTTTCTTT. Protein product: CASSVILTDTEAFF.